Sequencing of this T cell receptor beta chain was carried out in a study of PD-L1 blockade in urothelial cancer. As regards this clone: As yet, its antigen is unknown.

Clones were read by immunoSEQ multiplex PCR, and TCRdb kept only the in-frame ones, dropping some. In the table there are about 63,000 clones, around 81% of which are singletons. Whole-study findings and limits: Durable-benefit patients showed greater tumor-associated blood clone expansion at 3 weeks.

Stated time point: pretreatment peripheral blood. Per patient, between 1 and 8 samples were collected at pretreatment and on-treatment time points. This CDR3 contains 12 residues. Trimming removed 7 bases at V and 4 bases at J, with 10 bases between. Germline loops: CDR1 MNHNS, CDR2 SASEGT. The clonotype comes from a man aged 65-85 years with urothelial cancer. Sample: PBMCs, taken around atezolizumab (anti-PD-L1) treatment. The gene calls are TRBV6-1 and TRBJ1-1; a possible D gene is TRBD1 (6 bases). The DNA of the CDR3 is TGTGCCAGCACCCTAGGGGGCACTGAAGCTTTCTTT. It encodes CASTLGGTEAFF.